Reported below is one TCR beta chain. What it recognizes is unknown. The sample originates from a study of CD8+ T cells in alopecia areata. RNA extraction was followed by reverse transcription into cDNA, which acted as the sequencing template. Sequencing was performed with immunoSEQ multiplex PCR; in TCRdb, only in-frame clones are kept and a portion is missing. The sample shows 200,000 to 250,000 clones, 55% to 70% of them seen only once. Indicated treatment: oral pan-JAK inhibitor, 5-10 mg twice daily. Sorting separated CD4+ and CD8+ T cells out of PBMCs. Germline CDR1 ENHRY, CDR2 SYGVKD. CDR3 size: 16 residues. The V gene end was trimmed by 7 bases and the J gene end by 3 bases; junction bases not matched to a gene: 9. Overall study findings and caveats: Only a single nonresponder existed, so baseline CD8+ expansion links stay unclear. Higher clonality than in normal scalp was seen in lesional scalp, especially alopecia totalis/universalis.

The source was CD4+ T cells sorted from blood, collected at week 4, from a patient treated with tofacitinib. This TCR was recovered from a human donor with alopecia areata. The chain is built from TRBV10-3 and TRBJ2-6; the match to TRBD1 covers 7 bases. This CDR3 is CAIKGTADGGANVLTF. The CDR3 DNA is TGTGCCATCAAGGGGACAGCCGATGGTGGGGCCAACGTCCTGACTTTC.